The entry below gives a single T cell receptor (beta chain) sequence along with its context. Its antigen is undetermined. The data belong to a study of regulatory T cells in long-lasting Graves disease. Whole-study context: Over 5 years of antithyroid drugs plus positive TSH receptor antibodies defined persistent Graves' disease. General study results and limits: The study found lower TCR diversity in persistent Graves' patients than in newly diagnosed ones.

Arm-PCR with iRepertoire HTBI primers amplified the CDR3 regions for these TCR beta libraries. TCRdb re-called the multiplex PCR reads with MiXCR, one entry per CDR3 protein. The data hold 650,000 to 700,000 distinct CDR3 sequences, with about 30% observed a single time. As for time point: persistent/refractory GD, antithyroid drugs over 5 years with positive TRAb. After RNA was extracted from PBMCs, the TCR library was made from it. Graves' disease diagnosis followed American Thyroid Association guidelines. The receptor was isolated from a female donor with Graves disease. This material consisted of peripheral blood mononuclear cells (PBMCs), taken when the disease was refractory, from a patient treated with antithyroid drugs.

CDR3 loop: CASSVARAGGAEEQYF. The CDR3 coding sequence is TGTGCCAGCAGCGTAGCTCGGGCGGGAGGCGCTGAGGAGCAGTACTTC. The chain couples TRBV9 to TRBJ2-7; 8 bases line up with TRBD2. The V segment lost 0 bases and the J segment 7 bases; nucleotides outside the gene matches: 12. In germline, CDR1 is SGDLS, CDR2 YYNGEE. The CDR3 is made up of 16 amino acids.